This T cell receptor beta chain was captured in a study of blood T cell repertoires in COVID-19. Across the whole study: Specimens from acute and convalescent COVID-19 originated in the United States, Italy and Spain. Sample material is recorded as cDNA or gDNA derived from T cells, B-cell-depleted T cells, or PBMCs.

How the authors handled the data: Estimated nucleated cell counts came from reference gene primer amplification. Libraries were prepared by immunoSEQ multiplex PCR; TCRdb keeps only in-frame clonotypes and omits some of them. V, J and clone size derive from that table, while D and trimming were established from the DNA sequence. The top ten hold roughly 10% of the sample, which has 130,000 to 150,000 clones, approximately 82% seen once. Trimming took 4 bases from V and 8 from J, leaving 14 bases between them. The CDR3 extends over 13 amino acids. From germline, CDR1 is MGHDK and CDR2 SYGVNS. This chain uses TRBV25-1 with TRBJ1-2, with D perhaps matching TRBD1 (5 bases). This sequence originates from a man between 60 and 70 years old with active or convalescent COVID-19. Sequences were obtained from peripheral blood. CDR3 in amino acids: CASSAETVRGYTF. The CDR3 bases are TGTGCCAGCAGTGCAGAGACAGTGAGAGGCTACACCTTC.